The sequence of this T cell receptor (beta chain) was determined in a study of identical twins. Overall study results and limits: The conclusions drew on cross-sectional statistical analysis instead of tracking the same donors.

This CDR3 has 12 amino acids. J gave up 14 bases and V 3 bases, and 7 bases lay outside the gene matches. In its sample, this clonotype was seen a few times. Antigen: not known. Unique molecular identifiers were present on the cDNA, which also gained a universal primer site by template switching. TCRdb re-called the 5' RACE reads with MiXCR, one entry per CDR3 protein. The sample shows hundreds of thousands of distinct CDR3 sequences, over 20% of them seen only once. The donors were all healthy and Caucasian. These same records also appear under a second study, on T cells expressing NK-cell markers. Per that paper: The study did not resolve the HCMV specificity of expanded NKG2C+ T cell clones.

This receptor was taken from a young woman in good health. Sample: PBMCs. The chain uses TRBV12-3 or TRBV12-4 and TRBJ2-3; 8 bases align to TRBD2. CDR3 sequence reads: CASSFGGTSRYF. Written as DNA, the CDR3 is TGTGCCAGCAGTTTCGGCGGGACTAGTCGGTATTTT.